What follows are 17 T cell receptor beta chains derived from one specimen sequenced in a study of OX40 agonist ivuxolimab in advanced cancers. Receptors were amplified or captured by the immunoSEQ multiplex PCR assay. The source is immuneACCESS, and TCRdb retained only in-frame sequences with V and J called. Part of the clones is not carried over; for the studies checked, unresolved V genes explain less than half of this, and the remainder is unexplained. This sample holds approximately 18,000 clones; around four fifths were observed only once. More than 30% of the sample rests with the top ten. The specimen comprised CD4+ or CD8+ T cells sorted from blood, sampled in a trial of the OX40 agonist ivuxolimab. The source is an adult with an advanced solid tumor such as melanoma, head and neck, liver or kidney cancer.

The chain has TRBV28 and TRBJ2-1, with 12 bases identical to TRBD2. The CDR3 is made up of 19 amino acids. CDR1 MDHEN and CDR2 SYDVKM come from the germline V gene. Germline trimming cut 5 bases from V and 8 bases from J; bases unmatched to any gene: 19. This CDR3 is CASSARALAGGESVYEQFF. The CDR3 region has the DNA TGTGCCAGCAGTGCTAGGGCACTAGCGGGAGGAGAAAGTGTCTATGAGCAGTTCTTC.

This chain connects TRBV6-5 to TRBJ2-7; perhaps D is TRBD1 or TRBD2 (6 bases each). The CDR3 runs to 15 residues. V was pared by 1 base and J by 2 bases, with 12 bases between. CDR1 is MNHEY, CDR2 SVGAGI, per germline. This chain's CDR3 is CASSYLEGGAYEQYF. For the CDR3, the DNA is TGTGCCAGCAGTTACTTGGAGGGGGGAGCCTACGAGCAGTACTTC.

CDR3 nucleotides: TGTGCCAGCAGCTCCAGTAATACAGGAGATTCACCCCTCCACTTT. Its translation: CASSSSNTGDSPLHF. This chain joins TRBV9 and TRBJ1-6; maybe TRBD1 (5 bases). Germline V CDR1 and CDR2: SGDLS, YYNGEE. This CDR3 has 15 residues. V shed 4 bases and J shed 8 bases, with 16 bases lying between them.

The chain has TRBV7-9 and TRBJ1-2; D is perhaps TRBD1 (5 bases). This CDR3 region has 15 residues. CDR1 is SEHNR and CDR2 is FQNEAQ in the germline V gene (reference sequence). V lost 5 bases to trimming and J lost 4 bases, with 17 bases between them. The DNA for the CDR3 is TGTGCCAGCAGCCAACGGGACCAACAAGCCTATGGCTACACCTTC. As protein: CASSQRDQQAYGYTF. The full variable domain, completed using reference TRBV7-9 and TRBJ1-2, is DTGVSQNPRHKITKRGQNVTFRCDPISEHNRLYWYRQTLGQGPEFLTYFQNEAQLEKSRLLSDRFSAERPKGSFSTLEIQRTEQGDSAMYLCASSQRDQQAYGYTFGSGTRLTVV.

The rearrangement links TRBV12-5 to TRBJ1-1; no clear D. The CDR3 is made up of 14 amino acids. Trimming pared 0 bases from V and 7 bases from J, leaving 12 bases between. Germline V CDR1 and CDR2: LGHNT, FRNRAP. The DNA of the CDR3 is TGTGCTAGTGGTTTGGTATATTTGGGGTATGAAGCTTTCTTT. This translates into CASGLVYLGYEAFF.

DNA of the CDR3: TGCGCCAGCAGCCAAAAGGACAGGGACCTCGATGGCTACACCTTC. This codes for CASSQKDRDLDGYTF. J is TRBJ1-2 and V is TRBV4-1, with 8 bases fitting TRBD1. Germline V gene data show CDR1 as MGHRA and CDR2 as YSYEKL. The CDR3 is 15 residues long. V dropped 2 bases and J dropped 6; count of bases not matched to a gene: 8.

CDR3 bases: TGTGCCACTTCGCTTGCAGGGGAAAACACTGAAGCTTTCTTT. It encodes CATSLAGENTEAFF. The chain recombines TRBV9 with TRBJ1-1; tentative D call: TRBD1 (6 bases). Trimming removed 9 bases from V and 2 bases from J, with 17 bases in between. The CDR3 has 14 amino acids. CDR1 is SGDLS, CDR2 YYNGEE, per germline.

The chain couples TRBV25-1 to TRBJ1-6; D is unclear. The CDR3 loop spans 12 amino acids. Germline V gene data show CDR1 as MGHDK and CDR2 as SYGVNS. V dropped 0 bases and J dropped 6 bases, with 0 bases sitting between them. The CDR3 here is CASSEYNSPLHF. In DNA, the CDR3 is TGTGCCAGCAGTGAATATAATTCACCCCTCCACTTT. The full variable domain, with the rest looked up from reference TRBV25-1 and TRBJ1-6, is EADIYQTPRYLVIGTGKKITLECSQTMGHDKMYWYQQDPGMELHLIHYSYGVNSTEKGDLSSESTVSRIRTEHFPLTLESARPSHTSQYLCASSEYNSPLHFGNGTRLTVT.

Here the CDR3 reads CASSTGTGDPYEQYF. Written as DNA, the CDR3 is TGTGCCAGCAGCACCGGGACAGGGGACCCCTACGAGCAGTACTTC. This chain uses TRBV7-9 with TRBJ2-7, with TRBD1 matching over 10 bases. The CDR3 has 15 amino acids. The junction had 6 bases not matched to a gene; V was cut back by 5 bases and J by 2 bases. The V gene's germline CDR1 is SEHNR and CDR2 FQNEAQ (reference sequence).

The chain is built from TRBV10-3 and TRBJ2-2; either TRBD1 or TRBD2 may supply D (5 bases each). Germline CDR1 is ENHRY and CDR2 is SYGVKD. The V and J ends lost 5 bases and 6 bases respectively, with 16 bases between them. CDR3 size: 15 residues. The CDR3, as DNA: TGTGCCATCAGTTTGCCCGGGGCCAGTCCCGGGGAGCTGTTTTTT. It specifies CAISLPGASPGELFF.

This clone came up a few times. The chain has TRBV9 and TRBJ2-2, with 11 nucleotides matching TRBD2. Germline lookup yields CDR1 SGDLS and CDR2 YYNGEE. The CDR3 totals 14 residues. The V and J ends lost 3 bases and 5 bases, in that order; junction bases with no gene match: 0. This CDR3 is CASSGLAGTGELFF. The CDR3 DNA follows: TGTGCCAGCAGCGGACTAGCGGGGACCGGGGAGCTGTTTTTT.

CDR3 nucleotides: TGTGCCAGCAGCTCCGAAGGGACTAGCGGTCCCTACGAGCAGTACTTC. This gives the protein CASSSEGTSGPYEQYF. The rearrangement uses TRBV5-5 and TRBJ2-7, with TRBD2 matching 11 bases. Per the germline V gene, CDR1 is SGHKS and CDR2 is YYEKEE (reference sequence). Trimming took 3 bases from V and 2 from J; bases not matched to a gene: 7. This CDR3 contains 16 residues.

In this sample, this clone turned up once. The CDR3 reads CASSIVRSSYNEQFF. For the CDR3, the DNA is TGTGCCAGTAGTATAGTGCGAAGCTCCTACAATGAGCAGTTCTTC. The chain combines TRBV19 with TRBJ2-1; no firm D call. The CDR3 has 15 amino acids. CDR1 and CDR2 (germline): LNHDA, SQIVND (reference sequence). V lost 1 base and J lost 0, with 7 bases in between.

CDR3 protein: CASSGMEAFF. Written as DNA, the CDR3 is TGTGCCAGCAGTGGGATGGAAGCTTTCTTT. The chain couples TRBV2 to TRBJ1-1, with D hard to call. The CDR3 length is 10 residues. Germline CDR1 reads SNHLY; CDR2 reads FYNNEI. The V end lost 4 bases, the J end lost 8 bases, and 5 bases lay between the germline ends.

The chain uses TRBV28 and TRBJ2-5, with 9 nucleotides matching TRBD2. V shed 6 bases and J 6 bases; nucleotides not matched to a gene: 11. The CDR3 is made up of 15 amino acids. Germline CDR1 reads MDHEN; CDR2 reads SYDVKM. CDR3 amino acids: CASSLSLAGGQTQYF. The DNA of the CDR3 is TGTGCCAGCAGCTTGAGTCTGGCGGGAGGGCAGACCCAGTACTTC.

The chain couples TRBV27 to TRBJ2-7, with D hard to call. CDR3 length: 13 amino acids. Trimming shortened V by 3 bases and J by 4 bases, and 10 bases separated the two germline ends. CDR1 and CDR2 (germline): MNHEY, SMNVEV (reference sequence). The CDR3 coding sequence is TGTGCCAGCAGTTTGGGGTCGGAGTACGAGCAGTACTTC. Its translation is CASSLGSEYEQYF.

This clone was counted between two and nine times. V is TRBV28 and J is TRBJ1-1; D unclear. The V gene's germline CDR1 is MDHEN and CDR2 SYDVKM. The CDR3 runs to 14 residues. V was pared by 7 bases and J by 7 bases, with 19 bases between. CDR3 protein: CASTLGQGSGEAFF. CDR3 bases: TGTGCCAGCACCCTCGGGCAAGGAAGCGGTGAAGCTTTCTTT.